Below are 17 T cell receptor beta chains sequenced from a single sample in a study of T cell responses to AZD1222 COVID-19 vaccine. TCRdb keeps only in-frame clones here, not all; method: immunoSEQ multiplex PCR. This repertoire shows around 110,000 clones, roughly 80% found once; its top ten account for about 9.4%. The sample consisted of peripheral blood, taken on day 0 of AZD1222 vaccination. The receptors stem from an adult in good health.

This chain joins TRBV11-1 and TRBJ1-2; maybe TRBD1 (6 bases). Trimming removed 6 bases from V and 8 bases from J, with 16 bases in between. The V gene's germline CDR1 is SGHAT and CDR2 FQDESV (reference sequence). This CDR3 is 13 amino acids long. CDR3 loop: CASSLDSAEGYTF. The CDR3 nucleotides are TGTGCCAGCAGTTTGGACAGCGCGGAAGGCTACACCTTC.

This clone was picked up one time. CDR3 loop: CASSLSPSGLFF. The CDR3 DNA reads as TGTGCCAGCAGTTTATCTCCTAGCGGACTGTTCTTC. The chain carries TRBV28 and TRBJ2-1, with 7 bases matching TRBD2. CDR1 and CDR2 from the germline V gene are MDHEN and SYDVKM. The CDR3 spans 12 residues. Unmatched junction bases numbered 6, after V lost 1 base and J lost 15 bases.

The gene calls are TRBV28 and TRBJ1-2; tentatively, D is TRBD1 (6 bases). Between the trimmed V and J ends, which lost 8 bases and 6 bases, there was a span of 25 bases. In germline, CDR1 is MDHEN, CDR2 SYDVKM. The CDR3 covers 16 residues. This CDR3 is CASSPSGQQGSNGYTF. CDR3 DNA sequence: TGTGCCAGCTCCCCCAGCGGACAGCAGGGGTCTAATGGCTACACCTTC.

The chain uses TRBV2 and TRBJ2-7; 8 bases agree with TRBD1. The germline gives CDR1 SNHLY, CDR2 FYNNEI. The CDR3 contains 13 residues. V shed 7 bases and J 2 bases; nucleotides not matched to a gene: 4. This CDR3 reads CASNGQGPYEQYF. The CDR3 bases are TGTGCCAGCAATGGACAGGGCCCCTACGAGCAGTACTTC. Supplemented by reference TRBV2 and TRBJ2-7, the full variable domain reads EPEVTQTPSHQVTQMGQEVILRCVPISNHLYFYWYRQILGQKVEFLVSFYNNEISEKSEIFDDQFSVERPDGSNFTLKIRSTKLEDSAMYFCASNGQGPYEQYFGPGTRLTVT.

The V gene is TRBV19, the J gene TRBJ2-7; tentatively, D is TRBD1 (6 bases). V shed 6 bases and J shed 2 bases, with 17 bases lying between them. The CDR3 totals 15 residues. Germline loops: CDR1 LNHDA, CDR2 SQIVND (reference sequence). The CDR3 DNA sequence: TGTGCCAGTAGCCGTAACGGAGCAGGGGCCTACGAGCAGTACTTC. Translation gives CASSRNGAGAYEQYF.

The chain joins TRBV18 to TRBJ2-2; 8 bases agree with TRBD1. The CDR3 runs 16 residues. The V gene's germline CDR1 is KGHSH and CDR2 LQKENI. With 6 bases clipped from V and 1 base from J, the junction kept 7 bases outside the gene matches. DNA of the CDR3: TGTGCCAGCTCGGCTAGACAGGGGATGAACACCGGGGAGCTGTTTTTT. Amino acids: CASSARQGMNTGELFF.

V and J are TRBV14 and TRBJ2-3; unclear D gene. V was shortened by 3 bases and J by 10 bases, with 11 bases between the two germline ends. This CDR3 is built from 12 residues. In germline, CDR1 is SGHDN, CDR2 FVKESK. This chain's CDR3 is CASSQVRLSQYF. The CDR3 nucleotides are TGTGCCAGCAGCCAGGTTCGCCTATCGCAGTATTTT.

This chain links TRBV28 with TRBJ1-5, with D possibly matching TRBD1 (5 bases). CDR3 size: 13 residues. CDR1 is MDHEN, CDR2 SYDVKM, per germline. V was trimmed by 7 bases and J by 7 bases, leaving 14 bases between them. The CDR3 nucleotides are TGTGCCAGCACCTTAGGGGAATGGCAGCCCCAGCATTTT. Its translation: CASTLGEWQPQHF.

The V call is TRBV5-8, the J call TRBJ1-5; weak D call: TRBD1 (6 bases). The V and J ends lost 1 base and 2 bases respectively, with 10 bases between them. The CDR3 contains 15 residues. The germline CDR1 and CDR2 sequences are SGHTS and YDEGEE. The CDR3 region has the DNA TGTGCCAGCAGCTTGTATAAGGGGGGCAATCAGCCCCAGCATTTT. Its protein product is CASSLYKGGNQPQHF.

The table lists this clone with a count of one. The chain employs TRBV19 and TRBJ1-6; 11 nucleotides line up with TRBD1. The germline V gene encodes CDR1 LNHDA and CDR2 SQIVND (reference sequence). The CDR3 is made up of 15 amino acids. V trimming: 5 bases; J trimming: 7 bases; junction bases outside the gene matches: 4. As DNA, the CDR3 is TGTGCCAGTAGTTCAAGGACAGGGGGCAATTCACCCCTCCACTTT. Translated, it gives CASSSRTGGNSPLHF.

This chain connects TRBV30 to TRBJ2-5; TRBD1 or TRBD2 may be the D gene (5 bases each). Germline CDR1 and CDR2: GTSNPN and SVGIG (reference sequence). The CDR3 is made up of 13 amino acids. V was clipped by 2 bases and J by 7 bases, with 14 bases between them. In nucleotides, the CDR3 is TGTGCCTGGAGTCCCCTCAGTGGGGGGACCCAGTACTTC. This gives the protein CAWSPLSGGTQYF.

The rearrangement joins TRBV28 to TRBJ1-1, with 7 positions matching TRBD1. V shed 6 bases, J shed 5 bases, and the junction held 6 bases outside the gene matches. Germline CDR1 and CDR2: MDHEN and SYDVKM. The CDR3 is 13 residues long. The CDR3 DNA sequence: TGTGCCAGCAGGGGGACAGCTAGAACTGAAGCTTTCTTT. Translating gives CASRGTARTEAFF.

CDR3 sequence (DNA): TGTGCCAGCACGACGGACAATACTGGTGAAAAACTGTTTTTT. Protein product: CASTTDNTGEKLFF. The chain couples TRBV2 to TRBJ1-4; TRBD1 is a possible D gene (5 bases). In germline, CDR1 is SNHLY, CDR2 FYNNEI. The germline V and J ends were trimmed by 7 bases and 7 bases, with 16 bases remaining between them. This CDR3 has 14 amino acids.

This chain links TRBV24-1 with TRBJ2-5; D is unclear. The CDR3 extends over 13 amino acids. Germline lookup yields CDR1 KGHDR and CDR2 SFDVKD. The V end lost 5 bases, the J end lost 2 bases, and 8 bases lay between the germline ends. As DNA, the CDR3 is TGTGCCACCAGTGTCCACGGTCAAGAGACCCAGTACTTC. Protein product: CATSVHGQETQYF.

This rearrangement joins TRBV5-1 to TRBJ1-2, with 7 bases aligning to TRBD1. With V trimmed by 5 bases and J by 0 bases, 16 bases remained unmatched. CDR3 length: 18 residues. Germline-derived CDR1 and CDR2 are SGHRS and YFSETQ. The CDR3 DNA is TGCGCCAGCAGTAGTGGAGGGGGCCGGACAACTACTAACTATGGCTACACCTTC. Its protein is CASSSGGGRTTTNYGYTF.

The chain recombines TRBV6-1 with TRBJ2-3; 10 bases are a match to TRBD2. CDR1 is MNHNS and CDR2 is SASEGT in the germline V gene. V was clipped by 2 bases and J by 2 bases; unmatched bases: 4. The CDR3 consists of 16 residues. Written as DNA, the CDR3 is TGTGCCAGCAGTGAAAGCCTAGCGGGGGACACAGATACGCAGTATTTT. This gives the protein CASSESLAGDTDTQYF.

The chain couples TRBV28 to TRBJ2-7; TRBD2 matches at 12 bases. The germline V gene has CDR1 MDHEN and CDR2 SYDVKM. CDR3 length: 15 residues. The junction had 5 bases not matched to a gene; V was cut back by 5 bases and J by 3 bases. CDR3 sequence reads: CASSPPTSGSYEQYF. The CDR3 nucleotides read TGTGCCAGCAGTCCCCCGACTAGCGGGAGCTACGAGCAGTACTTC.